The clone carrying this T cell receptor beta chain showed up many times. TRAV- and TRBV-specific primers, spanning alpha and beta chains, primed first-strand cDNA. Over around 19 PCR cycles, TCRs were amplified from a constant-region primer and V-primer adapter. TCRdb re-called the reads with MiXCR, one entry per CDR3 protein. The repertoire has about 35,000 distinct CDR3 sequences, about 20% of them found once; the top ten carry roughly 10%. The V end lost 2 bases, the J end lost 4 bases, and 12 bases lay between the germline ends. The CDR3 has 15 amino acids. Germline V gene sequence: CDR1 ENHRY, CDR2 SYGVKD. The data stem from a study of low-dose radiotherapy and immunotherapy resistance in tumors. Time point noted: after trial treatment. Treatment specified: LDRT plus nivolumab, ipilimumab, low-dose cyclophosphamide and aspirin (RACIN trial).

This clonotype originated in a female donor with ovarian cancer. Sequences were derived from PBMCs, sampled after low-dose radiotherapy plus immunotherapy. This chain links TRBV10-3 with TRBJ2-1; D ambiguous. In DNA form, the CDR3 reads TGTGCCATCAGTGAGGGGTTGGGGATTTACAATGAGCAGTTCTTC. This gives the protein CAISEGLGIYNEQFF.